Listed here are 11 T cell receptor beta chains from one sample, sequenced in a study of blood T cell repertoires in COVID-19 (dated by TCRdb to 2018 to 2020). The protocol used for the library was the immunoSEQ multiplex PCR assay. Sourced from immuneACCESS, this table was stored by TCRdb with only in-frame sequences that have V and J called. A share of the clones is absent; for the studies checked, an unresolved V gene accounts for under half, and the remainder has no known explanation. For this sample there are under 100,000 clones; around four fifths appear just once. Nearly 3.5% of the sample lies in the top ten. Sequencing used peripheral blood. These receptors were obtained from a man in his fifties with acute or convalescent COVID-19.

The chain has TRBV7-2 and TRBJ2-1; 16 bases map to TRBD2. Losses at the gene ends were 5 bases for V and 8 bases for J; bases not matched to a gene: 9. Germline V lookup: CDR1 SGHTA, CDR2 FQGNSA. This CDR3 spans 17 amino acids. The CDR3 DNA follows: TGTGCCAGCAGCGTAGGGACTAGCGGGAGGGCCTGGGATGAGCAGTTCTTC. Its protein is CASSVGTSGRAWDEQFF. The variable domain in full, completed from reference TRBV7-2 and TRBJ2-1, reads GAGVSQSPSNKVTEKGKDVELRCDPISGHTALYWYRQSLGQGLEFLIYFQGNSAPDKSGLPSDRFSAERTGGSVSTLTIQRTQQEDSAVYLCASSVGTSGRAWDEQFFGPGTRLTVL.

The chain is built from TRBV2 and TRBJ1-1, with TRBD1 matching 9 bases. The trim removed 3 bases at V and 10 bases at J, leaving 15 bases unmatched. CDR3 size: 16 residues. Germline values: CDR1 SNHLY, CDR2 FYNNEI. DNA for the CDR3: TGTGCCAGCAGTGACTTGCCGGGACAGGGACTCCCTGGAGCTTTCTTT. Its protein product is CASSDLPGQGLPGAFF.

The chain carries TRBV6-2 or TRBV6-3 and TRBJ2-7; perhaps TRBD2 as D (6 bases). V shed 2 bases and J shed 5 bases, with 16 bases lying between them. Germline V gene sequence: CDR1 MNHEY, CDR2 SVGEGT. The CDR3 is made up of 15 amino acids. Here the CDR3 DNA reads TGTGCCAGCAGTTACCCCACCCTAGCGCCCCACGAGCAGTACTTC. Encoded protein: CASSYPTLAPHEQYF.

The rearrangement links TRBV19 to TRBJ1-3; 7 bases are a match to TRBD1. The junction had 14 bases not matched to a gene; V was cut back by 8 bases and J by 4 bases. The germline V gene has CDR1 LNHDA and CDR2 SQIVND (reference sequence). CDR3 length equals 16 residues. In DNA, the CDR3 is TGTGCCAGTTCTCGGTTACAGGGGCCTGGAGGAAACACCATATATTTT. Its translation: CASSRLQGPGGNTIYF.

The chain couples TRBV6-6 to TRBJ2-1; 8 positions agree with TRBD2. This CDR3 region has 15 residues. V shed 3 bases and J 6 bases; nucleotides not matched to a gene: 7. Germline CDR1 reads MNHNY; CDR2 reads SVGAGI (reference sequence). This chain's CDR3 is CASSYGTRGGNEQFF. CDR3 nucleotides: TGTGCCAGCAGTTATGGGACTCGGGGGGGCAATGAGCAGTTCTTC.

This chain links TRBV19 with TRBJ2-1; TRBD2 matches 12 bases. Germline V lookup: CDR1 LNHDA, CDR2 SQIVND (reference sequence). Losses at the gene ends were 4 bases for V and 4 bases for J; bases not matched to a gene: 5. CDR3 length: 16 residues. The CDR3: CASSTRLAGEYNEQFF. DNA of the CDR3: TGTGCCAGTAGTACTCGACTAGCGGGGGAGTACAATGAGCAGTTCTTC.

The chain links TRBV2 to TRBJ1-5; unclear D gene. From germline, CDR1 is SNHLY and CDR2 FYNNEI. This CDR3 comprises 14 residues. The V end lost 4 bases, the J end lost 6 bases, and 13 bases lay between the germline ends. DNA of the CDR3: TGTGCCAGCAGTGGCCCTTCGCGGTTTCAGCCCCAGCATTTT. It is translated as CASSGPSRFQPQHF.

V usage is TRBV11-3 and J usage is TRBJ2-5; possible D gene TRBD2, 5 bases. The CDR3 length is 13 residues. Per germline, CDR1 SGHNT and CDR2 YENEEA. Trimming took off 5 bases at V and 5 bases at J, with 12 bases between the two ends. The CDR3: CASSTGNGETQYF. The CDR3 bases are TGTGCCAGCAGCACCGGGAACGGGGAGACCCAGTACTTC.

The chain recombines TRBV4-3 with TRBJ1-5; a weak D match, TRBD1 (5 bases). Between the trimmed V and J ends, which lost 0 bases and 11 bases, there was a span of 14 bases. CDR1 LGHNA and CDR2 YSLEER come from the germline V gene. The CDR3 has 14 amino acids. This chain's CDR3 is CASSQDLGVSSQHF. CDR3 DNA sequence: TGCGCCAGCAGCCAAGATCTAGGGGTCAGCTCCCAGCATTTT.

The chain couples TRBV3-1 (or the pseudogene TRBV3-2) to TRBJ2-3; possibly TRBD1 for D (6 bases). V was cut by 6 bases and J by 2 bases, with 12 bases left in between. The CDR3 is made up of 14 amino acids. Germline V lookup: CDR1 LGHDT, CDR2 YNNKEL (reference sequence). CDR3: CASSTQGNTDTQYF. CDR3 coding DNA: TGTGCCAGCAGTACACAGGGAAACACAGATACGCAGTATTTT.

The chain uses TRBV5-1 and TRBJ1-6; D may be TRBD1 (6 bases). With 2 bases removed from V and 4 bases from J, the gap between germline ends came to 16 bases. This CDR3 has 17 residues. CDR1 is SGHRS, CDR2 YFSETQ, per germline. The chain's CDR3 is CASSLVQGTTYNSPLHF. The DNA for the CDR3 is TGCGCCAGCAGCTTAGTACAGGGAACAACTTATAATTCACCCCTCCACTTT.